This T cell receptor (beta chain) was sequenced during a study of CD8+ T cells in alopecia areata. Regarding the study as a whole: Researchers report lesional scalp, most notably alopecia totalis/universalis, outstripped normal scalp in clonality.

Following extraction, RNA underwent reverse transcription to cDNA, which served as the sequencing template. The assay was immunoSEQ multiplex PCR, and TCRdb's table has in-frame clones only and misses some. The sample lists under 200,000 clones, less than 70% seen once, with 14% in the top ten. Treatment reported: oral pan-JAK inhibitor, 5-10 mg twice daily. As to this clone: The antigen is undetermined.

This CDR3 is 15 amino acids long. CDR1 is SGHTA, CDR2 FQGTGA, per germline. The V and J ends lost 4 bases and 4 bases, in that order; junction bases with no gene match: 7. The chain links TRBV7-3 to TRBJ1-1; 9 bases are shared with TRBD1. The input for sequencing was CD4+ T cells sorted from blood, taken at week 24, from a patient treated with tofacitinib. This sequence was found in a human donor with alopecia areata. DNA of the CDR3: TGTGCCAGCAGCTCGGGGACAGGGCGGGGCACTGAAGCTTTCTTT. Translation gives CASSSGTGRGTEAFF.